This T cell receptor (beta chain) stems from a study of blood T cell repertoires in COVID-19. Clones were read by immunoSEQ multiplex PCR, and TCRdb kept only the in-frame ones, dropping some. The sample lists around 130,000 clones; under 85% were seen once. V was cut by 2 bases and J by 4 bases, with 9 bases left in between. From germline, CDR1 is SNHLY and CDR2 FYNNEI. The CDR3 runs to 14 residues. V is TRBV2 and J is TRBJ1-5; D unclear. The TCR originated in a woman aged 55-69 years with acute or convalescent COVID-19. The sample was peripheral blood. Here the CDR3 reads CASSENGGNQPQHF. The CDR3 bases are TGTGCCAGCAGTGAAAATGGAGGAAATCAGCCCCAGCATTTT.